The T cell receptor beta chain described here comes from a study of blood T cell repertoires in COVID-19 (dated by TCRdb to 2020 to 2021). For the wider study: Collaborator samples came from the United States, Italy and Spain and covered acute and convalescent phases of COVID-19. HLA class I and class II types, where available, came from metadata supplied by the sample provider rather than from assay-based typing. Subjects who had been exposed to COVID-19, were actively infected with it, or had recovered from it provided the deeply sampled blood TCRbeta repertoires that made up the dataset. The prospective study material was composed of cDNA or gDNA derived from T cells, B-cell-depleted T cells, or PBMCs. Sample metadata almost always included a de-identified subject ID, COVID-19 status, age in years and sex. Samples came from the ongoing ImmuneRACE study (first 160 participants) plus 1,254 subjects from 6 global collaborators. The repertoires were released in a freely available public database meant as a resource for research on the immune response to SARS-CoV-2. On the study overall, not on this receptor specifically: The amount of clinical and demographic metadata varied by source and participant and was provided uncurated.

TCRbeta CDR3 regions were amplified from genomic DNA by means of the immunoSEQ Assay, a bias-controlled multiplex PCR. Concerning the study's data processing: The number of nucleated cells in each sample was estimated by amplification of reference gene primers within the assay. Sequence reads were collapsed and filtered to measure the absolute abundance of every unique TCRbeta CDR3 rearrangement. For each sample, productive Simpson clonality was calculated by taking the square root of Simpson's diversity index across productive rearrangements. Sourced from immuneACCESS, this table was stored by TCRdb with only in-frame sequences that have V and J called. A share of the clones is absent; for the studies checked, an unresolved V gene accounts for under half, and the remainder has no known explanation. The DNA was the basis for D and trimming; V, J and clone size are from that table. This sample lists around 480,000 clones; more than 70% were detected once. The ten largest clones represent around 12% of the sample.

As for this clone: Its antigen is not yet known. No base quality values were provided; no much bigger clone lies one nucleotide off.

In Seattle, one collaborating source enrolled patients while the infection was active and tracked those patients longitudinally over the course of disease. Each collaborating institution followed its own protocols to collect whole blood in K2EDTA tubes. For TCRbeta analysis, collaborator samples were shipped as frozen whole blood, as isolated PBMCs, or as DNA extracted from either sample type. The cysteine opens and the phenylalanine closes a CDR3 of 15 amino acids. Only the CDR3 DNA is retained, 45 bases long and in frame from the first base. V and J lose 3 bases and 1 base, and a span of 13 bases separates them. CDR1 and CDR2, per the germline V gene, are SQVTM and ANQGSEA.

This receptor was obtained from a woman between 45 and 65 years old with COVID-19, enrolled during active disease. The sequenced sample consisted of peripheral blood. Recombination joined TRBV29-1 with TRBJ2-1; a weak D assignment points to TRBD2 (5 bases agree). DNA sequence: TGCAGCGTTGAGGGCGGCCGGAGGTCCTACAATGAGCAGTTCTTC. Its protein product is CSVEGGRRSYNEQFF.